This T cell receptor (beta chain) was identified during a study of blood T cell repertoires in COVID-19. Background on the study: PBMCs, B-cell-depleted T cells, or T cells were the source of the cDNA or gDNA that made up the material.

Only in-frame clones appear in the TCRdb table, and some are missing; sequencing was by immunoSEQ multiplex PCR. This sample yields approximately 180,000 clones, of which over 75% are seen a single time; 15% to 20% belongs to the top ten. Unmatched junction bases numbered 6, after V lost 2 bases and J lost 2 bases. Germline lookup yields CDR1 MNHEY and CDR2 SVGEGT. The CDR3 is 16 residues long. Sequences were obtained from peripheral blood. This TCR derives from a person aged 70 to 80 with COVID-19, enrolled during active disease. The V and J genes are TRBV6-2 or TRBV6-3 and TRBJ2-7, with TRBD1 matching 10 bases. The CDR3 region is CASSYLGTGVPYEQYF. DNA of the CDR3: TGTGCCAGCAGTTACCTCGGGACAGGGGTTCCCTACGAGCAGTACTTC.